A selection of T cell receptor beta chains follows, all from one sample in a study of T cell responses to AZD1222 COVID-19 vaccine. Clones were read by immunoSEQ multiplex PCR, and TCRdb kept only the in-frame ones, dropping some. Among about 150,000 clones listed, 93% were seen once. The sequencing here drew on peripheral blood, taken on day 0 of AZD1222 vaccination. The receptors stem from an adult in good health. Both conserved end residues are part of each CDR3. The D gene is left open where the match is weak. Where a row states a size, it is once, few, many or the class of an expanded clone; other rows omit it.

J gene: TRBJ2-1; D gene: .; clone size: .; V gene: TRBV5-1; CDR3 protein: CASSLLGAGLSSYNEQFF; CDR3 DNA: TGCGCCAGCAGCTTGTTAGGGGCGGGCCTCAGCTCCTACAATGAGCAGTTCTTC
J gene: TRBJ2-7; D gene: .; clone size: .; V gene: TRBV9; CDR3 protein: CASSAGRNRIYEQYF; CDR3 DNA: TGTGCCAGCAGCGCAGGGAGGAACCGCATTTACGAGCAGTACTTC
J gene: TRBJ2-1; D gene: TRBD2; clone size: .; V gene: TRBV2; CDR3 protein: CASSADAGGGNEQFF; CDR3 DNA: TGTGCCAGCAGTGCGGATGCGGGAGGGGGCAATGAGCAGTTCTTC
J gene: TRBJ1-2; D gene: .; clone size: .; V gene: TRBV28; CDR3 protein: CASNFLRGGNYGYTF; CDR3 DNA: TGTGCCAGCAACTTCCTCCGAGGGGGTAACTATGGCTACACCTTC
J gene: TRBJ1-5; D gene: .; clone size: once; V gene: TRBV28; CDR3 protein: CASSLMEAANQPQHF; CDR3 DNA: TGTGCCAGCAGTTTAATGGAGGCGGCCAATCAGCCCCAGCATTTT
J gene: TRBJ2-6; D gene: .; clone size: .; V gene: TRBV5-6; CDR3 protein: CASSLRTVLGSGANVLTF; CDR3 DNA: TGTGCCAGCAGCTTGAGAACAGTGCTGGGCTCTGGGGCCAACGTCCTGACTTTC
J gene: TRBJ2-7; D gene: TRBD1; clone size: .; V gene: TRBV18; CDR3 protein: CASSPSGQASYEQYF; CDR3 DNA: TGTGCCAGCTCACCATCGGGACAGGCCTCCTACGAGCAGTACTTC
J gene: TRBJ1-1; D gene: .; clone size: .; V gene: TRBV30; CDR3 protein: CAWSPYRDTEAFF; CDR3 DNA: TGTGCCTGGAGTCCGTACAGGGACACTGAAGCTTTCTTT
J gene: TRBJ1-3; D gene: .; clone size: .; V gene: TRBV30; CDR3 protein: CAWSRAVENTIYF; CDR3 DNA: TGTGCCTGGAGTAGGGCGGTGGAAAACACCATATATTTT
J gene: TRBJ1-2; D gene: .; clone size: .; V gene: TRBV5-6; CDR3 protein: CASRRDGGWYYGYTF; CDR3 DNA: TGTGCCAGCCGCCGGGACGGGGGCTGGTACTATGGCTACACCTTC
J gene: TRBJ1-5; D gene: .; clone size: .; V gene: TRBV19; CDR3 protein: CASSISADTGQPQHF; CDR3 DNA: TGTGCCAGTAGTATCTCGGCGGACACAGGTCAGCCCCAGCATTTT
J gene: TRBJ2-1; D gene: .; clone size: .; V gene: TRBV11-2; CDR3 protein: CASSAAMGTSGNEQFF; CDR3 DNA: TGTGCCAGCAGCGCCGCTATGGGGACCTCGGGGAATGAGCAGTTCTTC
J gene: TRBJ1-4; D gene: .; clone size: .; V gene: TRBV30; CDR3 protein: CAWSVRVGGFNEKLFF; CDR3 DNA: TGTGCCTGGAGTGTACGCGTAGGGGGTTTTAATGAAAAACTGTTTTTT
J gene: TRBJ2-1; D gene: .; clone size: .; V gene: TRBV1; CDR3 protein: CTSSQEVSGALRNEQFF; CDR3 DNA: TGCACCAGCAGCCAAGAGGTATCGGGAGCGTTGCGCAATGAGCAGTTCTTC
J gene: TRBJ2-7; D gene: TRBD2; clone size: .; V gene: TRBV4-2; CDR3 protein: CASSLYRGAYEQYF; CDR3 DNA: TGTGCCAGCAGCCTGTACCGGGGGGCCTACGAGCAGTACTTC
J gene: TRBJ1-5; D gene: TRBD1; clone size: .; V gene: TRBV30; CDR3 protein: CAWSGDRVNQPQHF; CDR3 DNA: TGTGCCTGGAGTGGGGACAGGGTCAATCAGCCCCAGCATTTT
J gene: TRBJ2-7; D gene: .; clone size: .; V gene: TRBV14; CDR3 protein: CASRNNWEYEQYF; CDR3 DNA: TGTGCCAGCAGGAACAATTGGGAATACGAGCAGTACTTC
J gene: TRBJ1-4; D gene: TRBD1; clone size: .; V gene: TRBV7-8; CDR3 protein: CASSHGTGIWTTNEKLFF; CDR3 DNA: TGTGCCAGCAGCCATGGGACAGGGATATGGACAACTAATGAAAAACTGTTTTTT
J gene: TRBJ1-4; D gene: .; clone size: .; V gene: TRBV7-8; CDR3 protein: CASSKESGEATNEKLFF; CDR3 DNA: TGTGCCAGCAGCAAAGAAAGCGGGGAGGCAACTAATGAAAAACTGTTTTTT
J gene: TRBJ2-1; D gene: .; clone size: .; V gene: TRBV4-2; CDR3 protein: CASSQERASSYNEQFF; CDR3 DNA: TGTGCCAGCAGCCAAGAACGGGCGAGCTCCTACAATGAGCAGTTCTTC
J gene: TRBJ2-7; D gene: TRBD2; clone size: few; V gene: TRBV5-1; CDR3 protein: CASSMGLAGTYEQYF; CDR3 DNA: TGCGCCAGCAGCATGGGACTAGCGGGAACCTACGAGCAGTACTTC